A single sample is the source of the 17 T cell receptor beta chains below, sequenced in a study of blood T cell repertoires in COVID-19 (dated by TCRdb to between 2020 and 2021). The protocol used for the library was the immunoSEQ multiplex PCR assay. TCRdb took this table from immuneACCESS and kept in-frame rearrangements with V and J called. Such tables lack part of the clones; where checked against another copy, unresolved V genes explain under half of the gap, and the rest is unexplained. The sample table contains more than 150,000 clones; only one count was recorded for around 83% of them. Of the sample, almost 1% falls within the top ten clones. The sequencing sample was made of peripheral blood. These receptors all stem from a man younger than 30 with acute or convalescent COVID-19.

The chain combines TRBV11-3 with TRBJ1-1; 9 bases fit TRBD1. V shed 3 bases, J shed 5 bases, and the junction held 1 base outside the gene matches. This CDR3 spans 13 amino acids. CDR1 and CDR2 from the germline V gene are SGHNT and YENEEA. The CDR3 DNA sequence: TGTGCCAGCAGCTTGGGACAGGGAACTGAAGCTTTCTTT. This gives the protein CASSLGQGTEAFF. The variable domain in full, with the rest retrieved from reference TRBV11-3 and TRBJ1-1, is EAGVVQSPRYKIIEKKQPVAFWCNPISGHNTLYWYLQNLGQGPELLIRYENEEAVDDSQLPKDRFSAERLKGVDSTLKIQPAELGDSAVYLCASSLGQGTEAFFGQGTRLTVV.

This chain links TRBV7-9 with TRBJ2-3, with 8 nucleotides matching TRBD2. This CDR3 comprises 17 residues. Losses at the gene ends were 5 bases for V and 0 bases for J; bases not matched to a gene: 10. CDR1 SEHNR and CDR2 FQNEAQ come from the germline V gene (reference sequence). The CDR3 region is CASSPGRVAASTDTQYF. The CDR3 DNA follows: TGTGCCAGCAGCCCCGGGAGGGTAGCGGCTAGCACAGATACGCAGTATTTT.

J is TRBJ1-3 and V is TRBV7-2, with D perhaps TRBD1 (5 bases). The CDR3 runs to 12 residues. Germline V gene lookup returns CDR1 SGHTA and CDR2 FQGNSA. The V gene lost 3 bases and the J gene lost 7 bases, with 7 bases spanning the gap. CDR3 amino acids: CASSLGGNTIYF. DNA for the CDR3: TGTGCCAGCAGCTTGGGGGGTAACACCATATATTTT.

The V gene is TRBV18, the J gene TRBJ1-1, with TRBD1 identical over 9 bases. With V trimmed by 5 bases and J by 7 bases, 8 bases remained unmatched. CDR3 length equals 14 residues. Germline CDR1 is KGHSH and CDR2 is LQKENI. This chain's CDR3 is CASSSTGGTVEAFF. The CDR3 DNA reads TGTGCCAGCTCATCGACAGGGGGGACGGTTGAAGCTTTCTTT. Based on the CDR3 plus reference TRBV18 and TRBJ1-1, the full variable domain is NAGVMQNPRHLVRRRGQEARLRCSPMKGHSHVYWYRQLPEEGLKFMVYLQKENIIDESGMPKERFSAEFPKEGPSILRIQQVVRGDSAAYFCASSSTGGTVEAFFGQGTRLTVV.

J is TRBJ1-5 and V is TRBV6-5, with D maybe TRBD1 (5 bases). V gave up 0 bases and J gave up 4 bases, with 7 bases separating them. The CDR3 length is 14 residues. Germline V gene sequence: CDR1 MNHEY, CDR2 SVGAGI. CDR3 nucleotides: TGTGCCAGCAGTTACTCGGGGGGGAATCAGCCCCAGCATTTT. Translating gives CASSYSGGNQPQHF.

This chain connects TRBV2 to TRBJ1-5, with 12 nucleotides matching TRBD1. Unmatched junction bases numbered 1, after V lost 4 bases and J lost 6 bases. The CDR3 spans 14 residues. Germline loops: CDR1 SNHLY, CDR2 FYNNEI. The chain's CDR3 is CASSGDRGPQPQHF. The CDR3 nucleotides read TGTGCCAGCAGTGGGGACAGGGGGCCTCAGCCCCAGCATTTT.

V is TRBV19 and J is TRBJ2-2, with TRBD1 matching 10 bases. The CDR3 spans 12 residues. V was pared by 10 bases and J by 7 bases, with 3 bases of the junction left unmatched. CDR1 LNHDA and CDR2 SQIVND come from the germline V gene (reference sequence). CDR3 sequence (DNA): TGTGCCATGGGGACAGGGGTCGGGGAGCTGTTTTTT. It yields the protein CAMGTGVGELFF.

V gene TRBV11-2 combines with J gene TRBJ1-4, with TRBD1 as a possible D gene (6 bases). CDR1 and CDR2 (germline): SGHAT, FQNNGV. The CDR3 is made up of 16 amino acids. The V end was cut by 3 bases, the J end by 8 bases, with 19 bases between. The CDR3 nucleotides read TGTGCCAGCAGCTTCACCCCCGCGGGGGGCATCGAAAAACTGTTTTTT. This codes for CASSFTPAGGIEKLFF.

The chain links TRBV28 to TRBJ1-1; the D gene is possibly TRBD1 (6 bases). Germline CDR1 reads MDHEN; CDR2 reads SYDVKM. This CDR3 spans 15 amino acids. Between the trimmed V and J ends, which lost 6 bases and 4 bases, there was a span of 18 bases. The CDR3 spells CASRGYRAGATEAFF. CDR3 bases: TGTGCCAGCAGGGGTTACAGGGCCGGAGCCACTGAAGCTTTCTTT.

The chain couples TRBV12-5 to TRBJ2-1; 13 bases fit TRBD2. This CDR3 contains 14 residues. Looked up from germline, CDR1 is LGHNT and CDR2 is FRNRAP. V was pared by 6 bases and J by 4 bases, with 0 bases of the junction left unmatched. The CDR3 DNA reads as TGTGCTAGTGGGACTAGCGGGGGGTACAATGAGCAGTTCTTC. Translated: CASGTSGGYNEQFF.

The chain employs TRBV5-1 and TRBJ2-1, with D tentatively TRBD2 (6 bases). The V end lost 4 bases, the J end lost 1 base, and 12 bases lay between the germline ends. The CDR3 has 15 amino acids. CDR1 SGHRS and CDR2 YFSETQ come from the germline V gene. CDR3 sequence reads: CASSIVGGSYNEQFF. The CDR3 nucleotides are TGCGCCAGCAGCATCGTGGGGGGTTCCTACAATGAGCAGTTCTTC.

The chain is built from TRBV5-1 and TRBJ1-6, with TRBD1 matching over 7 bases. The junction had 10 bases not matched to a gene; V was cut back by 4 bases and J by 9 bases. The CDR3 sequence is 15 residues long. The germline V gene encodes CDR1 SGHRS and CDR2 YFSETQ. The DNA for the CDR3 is TGCGCCAGCAGCCAGATAGACAGGGCGGGTTCACCCCTCCACTTT. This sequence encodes CASSQIDRAGSPLHF. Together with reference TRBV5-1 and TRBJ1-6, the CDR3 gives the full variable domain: KAGVTQTPRYLIKTRGQQVTLSCSPISGHRSVSWYQQTPGQGLQFLFEYFSETQRNKGNFPGRFSGRQFSNSRSEMNVSTLELGDSALYLCASSQIDRAGSPLHFGNGTRLTVT.

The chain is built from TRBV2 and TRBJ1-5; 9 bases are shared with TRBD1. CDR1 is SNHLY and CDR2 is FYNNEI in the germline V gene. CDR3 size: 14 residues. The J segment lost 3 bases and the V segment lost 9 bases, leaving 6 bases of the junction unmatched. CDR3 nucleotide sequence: TGTGCCAGGGGGACAGGGCGGCCCAATCAGCCCCAGCATTTT. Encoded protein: CARGTGRPNQPQHF.

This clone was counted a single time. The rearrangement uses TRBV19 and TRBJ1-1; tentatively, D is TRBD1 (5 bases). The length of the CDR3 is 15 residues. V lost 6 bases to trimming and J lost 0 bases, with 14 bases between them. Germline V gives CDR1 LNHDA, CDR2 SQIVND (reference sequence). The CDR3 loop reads CASRAGRKMNTEAFF. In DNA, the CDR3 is TGTGCCAGTAGAGCGGGACGTAAGATGAACACTGAAGCTTTCTTT.

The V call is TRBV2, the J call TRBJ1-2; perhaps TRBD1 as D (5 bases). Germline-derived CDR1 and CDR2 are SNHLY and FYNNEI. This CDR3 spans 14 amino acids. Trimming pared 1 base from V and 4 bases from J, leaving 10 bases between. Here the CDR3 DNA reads TGTGCCAGCAGTGAAGTCAGGGAGGGCTATGGCTACACCTTC. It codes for CASSEVREGYGYTF.

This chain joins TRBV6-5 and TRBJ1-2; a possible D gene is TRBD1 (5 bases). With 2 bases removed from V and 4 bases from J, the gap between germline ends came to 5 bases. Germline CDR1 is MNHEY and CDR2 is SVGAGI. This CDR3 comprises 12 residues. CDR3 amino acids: CASSYQGYGYTF. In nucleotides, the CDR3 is TGTGCCAGCAGTTACCAGGGCTATGGCTACACCTTC.

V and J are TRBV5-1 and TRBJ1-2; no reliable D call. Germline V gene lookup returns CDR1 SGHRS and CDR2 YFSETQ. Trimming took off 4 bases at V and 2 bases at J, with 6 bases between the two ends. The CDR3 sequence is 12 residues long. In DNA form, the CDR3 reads TGCGCCAGCAGCCCAGCGAACTATGGCTACACCTTC. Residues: CASSPANYGYTF.